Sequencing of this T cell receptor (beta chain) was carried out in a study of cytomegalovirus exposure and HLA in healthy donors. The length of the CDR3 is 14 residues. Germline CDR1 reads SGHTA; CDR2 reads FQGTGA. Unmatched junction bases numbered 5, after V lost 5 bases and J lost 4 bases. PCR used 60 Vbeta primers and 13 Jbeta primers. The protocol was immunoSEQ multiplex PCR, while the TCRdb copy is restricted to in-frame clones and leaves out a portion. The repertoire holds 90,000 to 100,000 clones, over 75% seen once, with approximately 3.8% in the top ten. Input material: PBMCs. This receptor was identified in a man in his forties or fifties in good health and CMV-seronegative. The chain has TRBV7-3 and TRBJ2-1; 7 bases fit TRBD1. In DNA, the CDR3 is TGTGCCAGCAGCCTCCCGGGACAGTACAATGAGCAGTTCTTC. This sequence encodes CASSLPGQYNEQFF.